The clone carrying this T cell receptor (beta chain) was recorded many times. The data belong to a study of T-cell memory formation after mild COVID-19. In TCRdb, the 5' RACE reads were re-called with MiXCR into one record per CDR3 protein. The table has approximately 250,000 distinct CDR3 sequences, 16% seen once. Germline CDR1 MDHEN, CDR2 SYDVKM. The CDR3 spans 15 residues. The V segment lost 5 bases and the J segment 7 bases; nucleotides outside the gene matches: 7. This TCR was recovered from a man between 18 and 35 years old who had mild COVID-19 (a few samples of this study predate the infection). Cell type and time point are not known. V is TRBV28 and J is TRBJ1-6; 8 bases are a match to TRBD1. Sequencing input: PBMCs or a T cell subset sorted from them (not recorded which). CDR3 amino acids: CASSRGGTGNSPLHF. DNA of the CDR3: TGTGCCAGCAGTCGGGGGGGGACAGGCAATTCACCCCTCCACTTT.